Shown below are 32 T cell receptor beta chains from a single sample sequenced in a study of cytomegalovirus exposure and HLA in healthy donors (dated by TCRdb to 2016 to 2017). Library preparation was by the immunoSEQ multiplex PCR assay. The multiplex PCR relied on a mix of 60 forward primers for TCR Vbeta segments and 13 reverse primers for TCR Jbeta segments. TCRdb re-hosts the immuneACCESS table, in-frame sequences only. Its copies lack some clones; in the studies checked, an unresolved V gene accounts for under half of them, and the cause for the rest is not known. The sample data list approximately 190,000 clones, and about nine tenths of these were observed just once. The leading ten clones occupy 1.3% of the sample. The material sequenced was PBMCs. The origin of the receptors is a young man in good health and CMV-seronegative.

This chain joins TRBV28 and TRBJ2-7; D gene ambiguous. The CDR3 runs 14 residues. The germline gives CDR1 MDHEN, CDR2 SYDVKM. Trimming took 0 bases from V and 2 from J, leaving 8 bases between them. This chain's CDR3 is CASSLWAGPYEQYF. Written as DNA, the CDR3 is TGTGCCAGCAGTTTATGGGCAGGCCCCTACGAGCAGTACTTC.

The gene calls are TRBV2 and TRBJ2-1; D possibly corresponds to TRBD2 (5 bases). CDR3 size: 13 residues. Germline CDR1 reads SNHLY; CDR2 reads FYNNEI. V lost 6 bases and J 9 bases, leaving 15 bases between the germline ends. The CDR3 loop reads CASRGRLSPEQFF. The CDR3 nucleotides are TGTGCCAGCAGAGGGAGACTTAGCCCTGAGCAGTTCTTC.

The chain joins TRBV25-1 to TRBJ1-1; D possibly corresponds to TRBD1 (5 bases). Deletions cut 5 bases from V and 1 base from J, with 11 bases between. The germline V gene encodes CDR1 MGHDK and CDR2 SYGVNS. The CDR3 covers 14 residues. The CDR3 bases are TGTGCCAGCAGTCCAGACAGTTCGAACACTGAAGCTTTCTTT. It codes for CASSPDSSNTEAFF.

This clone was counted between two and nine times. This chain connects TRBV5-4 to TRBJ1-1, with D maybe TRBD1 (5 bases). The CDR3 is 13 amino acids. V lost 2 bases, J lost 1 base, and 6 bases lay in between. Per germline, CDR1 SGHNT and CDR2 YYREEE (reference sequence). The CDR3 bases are TGTGCCAGCAGCTTCCAGGGGAACACTGAAGCTTTCTTT. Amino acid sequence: CASSFQGNTEAFF.

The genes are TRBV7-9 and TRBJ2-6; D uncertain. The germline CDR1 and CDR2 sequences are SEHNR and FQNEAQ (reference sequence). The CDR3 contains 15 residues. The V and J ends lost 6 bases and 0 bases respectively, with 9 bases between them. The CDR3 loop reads CASSSASSGANVLTF. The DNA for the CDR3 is TGTGCCAGCAGTTCTGCTAGCTCTGGGGCCAACGTCCTGACTTTC.

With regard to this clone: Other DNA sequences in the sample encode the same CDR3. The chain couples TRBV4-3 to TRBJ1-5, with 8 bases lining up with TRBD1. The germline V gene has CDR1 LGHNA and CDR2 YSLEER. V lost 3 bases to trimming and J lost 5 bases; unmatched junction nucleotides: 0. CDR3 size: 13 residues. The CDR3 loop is CASSQDRDQPQHF. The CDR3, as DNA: TGCGCCAGCAGCCAGGACAGGGATCAGCCCCAGCATTTT.

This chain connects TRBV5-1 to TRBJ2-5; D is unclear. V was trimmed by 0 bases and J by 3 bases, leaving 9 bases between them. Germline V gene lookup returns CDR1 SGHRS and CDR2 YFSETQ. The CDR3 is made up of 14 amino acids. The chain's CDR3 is CASSLVVGKETQYF. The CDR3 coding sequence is TGCGCCAGCAGCTTGGTGGTCGGTAAAGAGACCCAGTACTTC.

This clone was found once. The CDR3 here is CASSESEAEALGYTF. The DNA of the CDR3 is TGCGCCAGCAGTGAAAGTGAGGCGGAGGCACTAGGCTACACCTTC. This sequence joins TRBV10-2 and TRBJ1-2; D is unclear. V lost 3 bases, J lost 8 bases, and 19 bases lay in between. CDR3 length: 15 amino acids. Per the germline V gene, CDR1 is WSHSY and CDR2 is SAAADI.

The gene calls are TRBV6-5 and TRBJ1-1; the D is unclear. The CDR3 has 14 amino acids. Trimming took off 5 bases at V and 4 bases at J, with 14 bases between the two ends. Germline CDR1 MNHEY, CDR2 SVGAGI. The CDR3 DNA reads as TGTGCCAGCAGTCGTACAGTCCGAAGCACTGAAGCTTTCTTT. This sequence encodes CASSRTVRSTEAFF.

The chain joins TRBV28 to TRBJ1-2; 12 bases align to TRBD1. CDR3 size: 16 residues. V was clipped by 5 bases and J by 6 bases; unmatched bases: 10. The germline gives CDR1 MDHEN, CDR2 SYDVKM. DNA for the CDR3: TGTGCCAGCAGTCCCGGGTCCGGGACAGGGGGCGATGGCTACACCTTC. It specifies CASSPGSGTGGDGYTF.

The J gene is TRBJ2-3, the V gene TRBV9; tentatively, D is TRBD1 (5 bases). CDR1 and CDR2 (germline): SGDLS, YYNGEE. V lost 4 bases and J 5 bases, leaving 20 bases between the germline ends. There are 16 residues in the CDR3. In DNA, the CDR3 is TGTGCCAGCAGCCTCGGACATACTGAGGTGCAAGATACGCAGTATTTT. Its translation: CASSLGHTEVQDTQYF.

The CDR3 DNA is TGTGCCAGCAGTTACGGTGACGGGGGAATCGACTATGGCTACACCTTC. Translation gives CASSYGDGGIDYGYTF. The genes are TRBV6-6 and TRBJ1-2; D might be TRBD1 (5 bases). This CDR3 is 16 amino acids long. Trimming took 2 bases from V and 3 from J, leaving 16 bases between them. Germline lookup yields CDR1 MNHNY and CDR2 SVGAGI (reference sequence).

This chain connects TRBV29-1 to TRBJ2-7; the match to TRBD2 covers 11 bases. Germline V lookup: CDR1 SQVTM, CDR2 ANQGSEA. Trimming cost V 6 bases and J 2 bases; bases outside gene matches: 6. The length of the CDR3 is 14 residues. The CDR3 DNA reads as TGCAGCGTCGCCGGGACTAGCGGAACCTACGAGCAGTACTTC. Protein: CSVAGTSGTYEQYF.

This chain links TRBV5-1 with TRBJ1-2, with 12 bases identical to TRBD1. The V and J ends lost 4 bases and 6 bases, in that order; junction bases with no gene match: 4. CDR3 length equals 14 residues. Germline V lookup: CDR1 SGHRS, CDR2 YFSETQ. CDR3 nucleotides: TGCGCCAGCAGCAGGGACAGGGGGCGCGATGGCTACACCTTC. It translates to CASSRDRGRDGYTF.

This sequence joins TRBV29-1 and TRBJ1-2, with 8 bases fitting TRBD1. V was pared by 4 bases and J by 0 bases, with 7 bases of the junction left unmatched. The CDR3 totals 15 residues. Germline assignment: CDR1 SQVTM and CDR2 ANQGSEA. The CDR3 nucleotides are TGCAGCGTTGCTTCGACAGGGGAAGCTAACTATGGCTACACCTTC. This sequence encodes CSVASTGEANYGYTF.

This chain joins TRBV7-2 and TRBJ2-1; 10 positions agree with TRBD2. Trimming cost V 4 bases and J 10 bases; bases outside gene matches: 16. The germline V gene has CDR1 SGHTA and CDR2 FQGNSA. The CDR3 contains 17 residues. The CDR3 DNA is TGTGCCAGCAGCTCGGATCCCGGGACTAGCGCTTCGGGGGAGCAGTTCTTC. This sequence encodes CASSSDPGTSASGEQFF.

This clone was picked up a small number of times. The CDR3 spells CASSPRRGNQPQHF. The CDR3 DNA sequence: TGTGCCAGCAGTCCCCGCAGGGGTAATCAGCCCCAGCATTTT. The chain has TRBV28 and TRBJ1-5; D is possibly TRBD1 (6 bases). The CDR3 consists of 14 residues. Germline loops: CDR1 MDHEN, CDR2 SYDVKM. V lost 5 bases to trimming and J lost 4 bases, with 12 bases between them.

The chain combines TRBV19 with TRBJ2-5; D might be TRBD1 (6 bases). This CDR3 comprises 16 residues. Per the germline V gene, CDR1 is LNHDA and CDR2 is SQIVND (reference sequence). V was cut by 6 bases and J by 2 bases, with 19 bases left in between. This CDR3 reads CASRGAGNKGQETQYF. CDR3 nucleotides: TGTGCCAGTAGGGGGGCTGGCAATAAGGGACAAGAGACCCAGTACTTC.

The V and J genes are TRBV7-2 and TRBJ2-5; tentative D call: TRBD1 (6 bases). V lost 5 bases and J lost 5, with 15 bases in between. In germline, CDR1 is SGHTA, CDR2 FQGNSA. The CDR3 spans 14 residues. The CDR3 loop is CASSPRTGYETQYF. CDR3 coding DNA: TGTGCCAGCAGCCCCCGAACAGGGTACGAGACCCAGTACTTC.

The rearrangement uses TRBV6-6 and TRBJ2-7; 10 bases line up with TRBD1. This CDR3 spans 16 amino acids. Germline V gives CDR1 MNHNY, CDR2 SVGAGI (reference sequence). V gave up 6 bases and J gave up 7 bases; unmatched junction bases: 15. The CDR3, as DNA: TGTGCCAGCAGAGACAACCCGGGACAGGGGCCGCGGGAGCAGTACTTC. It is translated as CASRDNPGQGPREQYF.

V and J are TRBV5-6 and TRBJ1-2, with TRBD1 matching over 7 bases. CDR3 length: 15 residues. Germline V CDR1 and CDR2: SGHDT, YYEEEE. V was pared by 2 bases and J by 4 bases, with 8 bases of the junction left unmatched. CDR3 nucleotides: TGTGCCAGCAGCTTTAGACAGGGCCCACTCTATGGCTACACCTTC. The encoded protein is CASSFRQGPLYGYTF.

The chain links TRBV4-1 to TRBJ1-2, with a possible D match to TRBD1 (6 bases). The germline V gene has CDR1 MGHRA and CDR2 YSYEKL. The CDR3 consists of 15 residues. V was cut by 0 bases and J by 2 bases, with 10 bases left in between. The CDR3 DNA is TGCGCCAGCAGCCAAGATCCAGGGGTGAACTATGGCTACACCTTC. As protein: CASSQDPGVNYGYTF.

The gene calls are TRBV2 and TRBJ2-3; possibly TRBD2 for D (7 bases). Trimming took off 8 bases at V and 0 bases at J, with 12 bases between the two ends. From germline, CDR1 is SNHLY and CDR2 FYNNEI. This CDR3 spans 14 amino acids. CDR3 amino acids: CASGGGPSTDTQYF. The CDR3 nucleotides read TGTGCCAGCGGGGGGGGCCCTAGCACAGATACGCAGTATTTT.

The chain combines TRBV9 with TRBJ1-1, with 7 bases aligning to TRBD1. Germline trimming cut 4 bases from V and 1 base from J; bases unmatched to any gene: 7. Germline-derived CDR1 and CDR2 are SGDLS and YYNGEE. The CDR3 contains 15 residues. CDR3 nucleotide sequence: TGTGCCAGCAGCTCCGCAGGGGGTACGAACACTGAAGCTTTCTTT. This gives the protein CASSSAGGTNTEAFF.

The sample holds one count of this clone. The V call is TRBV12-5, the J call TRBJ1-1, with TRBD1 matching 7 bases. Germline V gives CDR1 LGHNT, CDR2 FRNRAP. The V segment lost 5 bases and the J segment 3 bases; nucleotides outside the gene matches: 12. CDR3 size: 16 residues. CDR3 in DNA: TGTGCTAGTGGTCCGGGACAGTATCCCAGAGACACTGAAGCTTTCTTT. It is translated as CASGPGQYPRDTEAFF.

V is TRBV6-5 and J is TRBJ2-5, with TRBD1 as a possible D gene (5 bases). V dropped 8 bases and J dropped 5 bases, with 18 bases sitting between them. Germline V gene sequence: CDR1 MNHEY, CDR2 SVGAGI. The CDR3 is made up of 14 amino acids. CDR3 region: CASRIDGAGETQYF. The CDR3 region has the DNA TGTGCCAGCCGAATAGACGGTGCAGGGGAGACCCAGTACTTC.

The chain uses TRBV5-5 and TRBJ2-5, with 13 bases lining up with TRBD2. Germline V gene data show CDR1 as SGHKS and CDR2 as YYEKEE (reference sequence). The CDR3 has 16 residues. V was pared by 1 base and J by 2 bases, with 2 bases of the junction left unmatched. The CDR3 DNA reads TGTGCCAGCAGCTTGTGGGGACTAGCGGGGCAAGAGACCCAGTACTTC. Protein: CASSLWGLAGQETQYF.

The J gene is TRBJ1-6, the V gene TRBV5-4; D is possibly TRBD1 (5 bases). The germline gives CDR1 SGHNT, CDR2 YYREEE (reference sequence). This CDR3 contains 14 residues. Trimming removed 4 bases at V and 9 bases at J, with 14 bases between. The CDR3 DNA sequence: TGTGCCAGCAGCCTGCAGGAAGGGGCTTCACCCCTCCACTTT. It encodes CASSLQEGASPLHF.

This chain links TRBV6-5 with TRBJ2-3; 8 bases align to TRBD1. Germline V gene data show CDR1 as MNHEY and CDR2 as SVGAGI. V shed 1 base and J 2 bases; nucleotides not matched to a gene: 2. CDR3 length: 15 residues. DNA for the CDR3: TGTGCCAGCAGTTACTTGGACAGGGTCACAGATACGCAGTATTTT. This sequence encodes CASSYLDRVTDTQYF.

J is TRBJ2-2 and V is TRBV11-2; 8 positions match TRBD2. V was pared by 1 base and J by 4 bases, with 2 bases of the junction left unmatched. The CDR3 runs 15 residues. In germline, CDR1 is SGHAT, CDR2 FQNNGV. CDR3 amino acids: CASSLGGTSTGELFF. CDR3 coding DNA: TGTGCCAGCAGCTTAGGTGGGACTAGCACCGGGGAGCTGTTTTTT. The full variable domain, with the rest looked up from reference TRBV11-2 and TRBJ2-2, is EAGVAQSPRYKIIEKRQSVAFWCNPISGHATLYWYQQILGQGPKLLIQFQNNGVVDDSQLPKDRFSAERLKGVDSTLKIQPAKLEDSAVYLCASSLGGTSTGELFFGEGSRLTVL.

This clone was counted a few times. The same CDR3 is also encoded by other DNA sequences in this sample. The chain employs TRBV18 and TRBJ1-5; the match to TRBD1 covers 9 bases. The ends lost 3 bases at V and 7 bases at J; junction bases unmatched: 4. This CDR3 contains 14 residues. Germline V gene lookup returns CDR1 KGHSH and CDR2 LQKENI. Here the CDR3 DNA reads TGTGCCAGCTCACCGGGACAGGGTAGCCAGCCCCAGCATTTT. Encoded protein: CASSPGQGSQPQHF.

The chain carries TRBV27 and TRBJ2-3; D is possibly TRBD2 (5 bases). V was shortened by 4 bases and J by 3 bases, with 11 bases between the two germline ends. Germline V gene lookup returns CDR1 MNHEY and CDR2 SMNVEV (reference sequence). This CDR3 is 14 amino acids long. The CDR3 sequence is CASSSGIRTDTQYF. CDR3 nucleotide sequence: TGTGCCAGCAGTTCCGGGATCCGGACAGATACGCAGTATTTT.